These 16 T cell receptor beta chains were all obtained from the same sample, sequenced in a study of cytomegalovirus exposure and HLA in healthy donors. PCR was performed using 60 Vbeta and 13 Jbeta primers. TCRdb's table, derived via immunoSEQ multiplex PCR, lists solely in-frame clones and lacks some. The sample comprises over 80,000 clones, 70% to 85% of which are singletons, and 3.8% rests with the top ten. The source material was PBMCs. Receptors were obtained from a man in his fifties or sixties in good health and CMV-seronegative.

The V gene is TRBV7-3, the J gene TRBJ2-2, with 8 bases lining up with TRBD2. The CDR3 is made up of 14 amino acids. The germline V gene encodes CDR1 SGHTA and CDR2 FQGTGA. V lost 5 bases and J lost 6; bases outside the gene matches: 5. The CDR3: CASSPPSGPGELFF. CDR3 sequence (DNA): TGTGCCAGCAGCCCTCCTAGCGGGCCCGGGGAGCTGTTTTTT.

V usage is TRBV7-3 and J usage is TRBJ2-2, with TRBD2 as a possible D gene (6 bases). Germline V gives CDR1 SGHTA, CDR2 FQGTGA. The germline V and J ends were trimmed by 7 bases and 0 bases, with 9 bases remaining between them. The CDR3 is 14 residues long. The CDR3: CASILAPNTGELFF. The CDR3 DNA reads as TGTGCCAGCATCCTAGCGCCGAACACCGGGGAGCTGTTTTTT.

V gene TRBV28 combines with J gene TRBJ1-5, with 10 nucleotides matching TRBD1. CDR1 and CDR2 from the germline V gene are MDHEN and SYDVKM. The CDR3 has 14 residues. The V segment lost 6 bases and the J segment 7 bases; nucleotides outside the gene matches: 6. As DNA, the CDR3 is TGTGCCAGCAGGCCCGGGACAGGGGAGCAGCCCCAGCATTTT. It specifies CASRPGTGEQPQHF.

The chain recombines TRBV7-3 with TRBJ1-1; TRBD1 agrees at 7 bases. Unmatched junction bases numbered 11, after V lost 5 bases and J lost 11 bases. The CDR3 consists of 13 residues. Germline loops: CDR1 SGHTA, CDR2 FQGTGA. CDR3: CASSPRGQRRAFF. CDR3 DNA: TGTGCCAGCAGCCCCCGGGGACAGCGACGCGCTTTCTTT. The full variable domain, completed using reference TRBV7-3 and TRBJ1-1, is GAGVSQTPSNKVTEKGKYVELRCDPISGHTALYWYRQSLGQGPEFLIYFQGTGAADDSGLPNDRFFAVRPEGSVSTLKIQRTERGDSAVYLCASSPRGQRRAFFGQGTRLTVV.

V gene TRBV29-1 combines with J gene TRBJ1-2; the match to TRBD1 covers 7 bases. Trimming cost V 6 bases and J 0 bases; bases outside gene matches: 4. The CDR3 has 13 amino acids. The germline V gene encodes CDR1 SQVTM and CDR2 ANQGSEA. The CDR3 sequence is CSVRDRTNYGYTF. For the CDR3, the DNA is TGCAGCGTGAGGGACAGAACTAACTATGGCTACACCTTC.

The chain combines TRBV5-1 with TRBJ2-1, with 14 bases aligning to TRBD2. This CDR3 region has 18 residues. Per germline, CDR1 SGHRS and CDR2 YFSETQ. Germline trimming cut 1 base from V and 9 bases from J; bases unmatched to any gene: 12. CDR3 in DNA: TGCGCCAGCAGCTTGTTAGGACGGGGACTAGCGGGAGTCGTTGAGCAGTTCTTC. It translates to CASSLLGRGLAGVVEQFF.

The CDR3 bases are TGTGCCAGCAGTGAGGAGGGCTATGGCTACACCTTC. Translated: CASSEEGYGYTF. The chain couples TRBV6-4 to TRBJ1-2; unclear D gene. Germline V gene data show CDR1 as MRHNA and CDR2 as SNTAGT. With 3 bases removed from V and 4 bases from J, the gap between germline ends came to 6 bases. The CDR3 is 12 residues long.

This clone turned up a few times. This sequence joins TRBV19 and TRBJ2-2; the match to TRBD1 covers 11 bases. The CDR3 extends over 17 amino acids. V gave up 5 bases and J gave up 3 bases; unmatched junction bases: 8. CDR1 is LNHDA, CDR2 SQIVND, per germline (reference sequence). The CDR3, as DNA: TGTGCCAGTAGTTACGGGACAGGGGGTAGGGACACCGGGGAGCTGTTTTTT. Residues: CASSYGTGGRDTGELFF.

The J gene is TRBJ2-7, the V gene TRBV19, with TRBD1 identical over 11 bases. V dropped 0 bases and J dropped 2; count of bases not matched to a gene: 6. This CDR3 is built from 17 residues. In germline, CDR1 is LNHDA, CDR2 SQIVND (reference sequence). The CDR3: CASSIETGTGGPYEQYF. The DNA for the CDR3 is TGTGCCAGTAGTATAGAAACCGGGACAGGGGGACCCTACGAGCAGTACTTC. The full variable domain, in which reference TRBV19 and TRBJ2-7 provide the parts outside the CDR3, is DGGITQSPKYLFRKEGQNVTLSCEQNLNHDAMYWYRQDPGQGLRLIYYSQIVNDFQKGDIAEGYSVSREKKESFPLTVTSAQKNPTAFYLCASSIETGTGGPYEQYFGPGTRLTVT.

V and J are TRBV5-8 and TRBJ2-1; 7 bases align to TRBD2. CDR1 is SGHTS, CDR2 YDEGEE, per germline. The CDR3 is 16 amino acids. Trimming took 4 bases from V and 8 from J; bases not matched to a gene: 15. The CDR3 protein is CASSVGREMVLDEQFF. DNA of the CDR3: TGTGCCAGCAGCGTCGGGCGGGAGATGGTCTTGGATGAGCAGTTCTTC.

The chain combines TRBV4-2 with TRBJ2-1; TRBD1 is a possible D gene (5 bases). The CDR3 extends over 12 amino acids. The germline V gene has CDR1 LGHNA and CDR2 YNFKEQ. V was trimmed by 2 bases and J by 10 bases, leaving 9 bases between them. The CDR3 nucleotides read TGTGCCAGCAGCCAACCCAGGGCGGAGCAGTTCTTC. Amino acids: CASSQPRAEQFF.

This clone has only one observation. The chain carries TRBV6-6 and TRBJ2-5, with 7 bases matching TRBD2. The CDR3 contains 15 residues. Germline V CDR1 and CDR2: MNHNY, SVGAGI (reference sequence). The V gene end was trimmed by 2 bases and the J gene end by 1 base; junction bases not matched to a gene: 4. The CDR3 spells CASSYRRGSQETQYF. Here the CDR3 DNA reads TGTGCCAGCAGTTACCGGCGGGGGAGCCAAGAGACCCAGTACTTC.

This chain links TRBV2 with TRBJ1-1, with 9 bases that match TRBD1. The CDR3 covers 15 residues. V shed 5 bases and J 4 bases; nucleotides not matched to a gene: 8. Germline V gene lookup returns CDR1 SNHLY and CDR2 FYNNEI. The CDR3 loop reads CASSPTGTGRTEAFF. The CDR3 coding sequence is TGTGCCAGCAGTCCTACCGGGACAGGGCGCACTGAAGCTTTCTTT.

By share, this clone counts as medium-sized. Other DNA sequences of this sample code for an identical CDR3. This sequence joins TRBV19 and TRBJ1-3; no firm D call. Trimming took off 4 bases at V and 2 bases at J, with 6 bases between the two ends. From germline, CDR1 is LNHDA and CDR2 SQIVND (reference sequence). This CDR3 has 13 residues. CDR3 sequence: CASSTGTGNTIYF. The CDR3 nucleotides are TGTGCCAGTAGTACGGGAACTGGAAACACCATATATTTT.

The genes are TRBV19 and TRBJ2-7; perhaps TRBD2 as D (5 bases). V was cut by 10 bases and J by 2 bases, with 21 bases left in between. CDR3 length: 15 residues. CDR1 and CDR2 from the germline V gene are LNHDA and SQIVND (reference sequence). The CDR3 region is CATSNGMTATYEQYF. The CDR3 nucleotides are TGTGCCACAAGTAACGGGATGACGGCTACCTACGAGCAGTACTTC.

The J gene is TRBJ2-5, the V gene TRBV5-1; 13 bases match TRBD2. The CDR3 has 19 amino acids. The V gene end was trimmed by 0 bases and the J gene end by 1 base; junction bases not matched to a gene: 9. Germline V gene sequence: CDR1 SGHRS, CDR2 YFSETQ. The CDR3 here is CASSLERTSGSGFQETQYF. The CDR3 bases are TGCGCCAGCAGCTTGGAGCGGACTAGCGGGAGTGGGTTCCAAGAGACCCAGTACTTC.